The 21 T cell receptor beta chains below all came from one sample that was sequenced in a study of CD8 T cells in ankylosing spondylitis. TCRdb re-called the 5' RACE reads with MiXCR, one entry per CDR3 protein. The sample carries hundreds of thousands of distinct CDR3 sequences, 10% to 13% recorded once. The sequenced sample was blood, either unsorted or a sorted T cell fraction (not recorded which). Receptors were obtained from a male donor with ankylosing spondylitis or in good health (not recorded which).

The V call is TRBV7-2, the J call TRBJ2-3; 7 bases fit TRBD2. This CDR3 is 14 amino acids long. Germline trimming cut 3 bases from V and 6 bases from J; bases unmatched to any gene: 6. Germline-derived CDR1 and CDR2 are SGHTA and FQGNSA. The CDR3 protein is CASSFSGRGDTQYF. For the CDR3, the DNA is TGTGCCAGCAGCTTCAGCGGGCGGGGGGATACGCAGTATTTT.

This clonotype was counted at least ten times. The chain combines TRBV5-1 with TRBJ1-5, with TRBD1 as a possible D gene (6 bases). V lost 3 bases and J 8 bases, leaving 18 bases between the germline ends. The CDR3 runs to 15 residues. Germline V gene lookup returns CDR1 SGHRS and CDR2 YFSETQ. The CDR3 DNA is TGCGCCAGCAGCTACGGGACAAATGTATTGGAGCCCCAGCATTTT. Its protein is CASSYGTNVLEPQHF.

This clonotype has just a few counts. The chain has TRBV7-3 and TRBJ2-1; 12 bases fit TRBD2. This CDR3 is built from 15 residues. V shed 4 bases and J 5 bases; nucleotides not matched to a gene: 3. Germline V gene lookup returns CDR1 SGHTA and CDR2 FQGTGA. The CDR3 DNA follows: TGTGCCAGCAGCTCGACTAGCGGGGGAAACAATGAGCAGTTCTTC. This codes for CASSSTSGGNNEQFF. The full variable domain, rest sourced from reference TRBV7-3 and TRBJ2-1, is GAGVSQTPSNKVTEKGKYVELRCDPISGHTALYWYRQSLGQGPEFLIYFQGTGAADDSGLPNDRFFAVRPEGSVSTLKIQRTERGDSAVYLCASSSTSGGNNEQFFGPGTRLTVL.

The chain recombines TRBV6-2 or TRBV6-3 with TRBJ2-2; 13 positions agree with TRBD2. With 2 bases clipped from V and 0 bases from J, the junction kept 9 bases outside the gene matches. Germline assignment: CDR1 MNHEY and CDR2 SVGEGT. This CDR3 is built from 20 residues. As DNA, the CDR3 is TGTGCCAGCAGTTACGGCCCGACTAGCGGGGGGACCTCGAACACCGGGGAGCTGTTTTTT. Translation: CASSYGPTSGGTSNTGELFF.

The sample holds many counts of this clonotype. This rearrangement joins TRBV28 to TRBJ2-5; D not resolved. V was cut by 3 bases and J by 1 base, with 6 bases left in between. Germline V lookup: CDR1 MDHEN, CDR2 SYDVKM. CDR3 length: 13 amino acids. CDR3 in DNA: TGTGCCAGCAGTTTCCAGGCCCAAGAGACCCAGTACTTC. This encodes CASSFQAQETQYF.

V usage is TRBV7-6 and J usage is TRBJ2-1; D uncertain. Germline lookup yields CDR1 SGHVS and CDR2 FNYEAQ. Trimming pared 5 bases from V and 10 bases from J, leaving 0 bases between. This CDR3 region has 8 residues. The chain's CDR3 is CASSEQFF. The CDR3 DNA reads TGTGCCAGCAGCGAGCAGTTCTTC.

This clonotype was detected ten times or more. The genes are TRBV3-1 and TRBJ2-7; D is unresolved. Per the germline V gene, CDR1 is LGHDT and CDR2 is YNNKEL (reference sequence). This CDR3 has 15 amino acids. Trimming cost V 3 bases and J 1 base, with 13 bases left between them. CDR3 residues: CASSQDHSRSYEQYF. CDR3 bases: TGTGCCAGCAGCCAGGACCATTCAAGGTCCTACGAGCAGTACTTC.

In this sample, this clonotype turned up many times. The chain has TRBV7-6 and TRBJ1-5; no reliable D call. Trimming took 4 bases from V and 0 from J, leaving 4 bases between them. This CDR3 spans 13 amino acids. Germline V gives CDR1 SGHVS, CDR2 FNYEAQ. The CDR3 DNA sequence: TGTGCCAGCAGCTGGGATAGCAATCAGCCCCAGCATTTT. Protein sequence: CASSWDSNQPQHF.

This clonotype was recorded at least ten times. The V gene is TRBV20-1, the J gene TRBJ1-5, with D tentatively TRBD1 (6 bases). V lost 5 bases to trimming and J lost 7 bases, with 15 bases between them. From germline, CDR1 is DFQATT and CDR2 SNEGSKA (reference sequence). This CDR3 comprises 13 residues. The CDR3 protein is CSARTGTEQPQHF. DNA for the CDR3: TGCAGTGCTCGAACAGGGACGGAGCAGCCCCAGCATTTT.

The J gene is TRBJ1-1, the V gene TRBV11-2; 10 bases align to TRBD1. With V trimmed by 3 bases and J by 0 bases, 19 bases remained unmatched. The CDR3 length is 21 residues. The germline V gene encodes CDR1 SGHAT and CDR2 FQNNGV. CDR3: CASSLGLRQGAITAMNTEAFF. For the CDR3, the DNA is TGTGCCAGCAGCTTGGGCCTAAGACAGGGGGCTATAACGGCCATGAACACTGAAGCTTTCTTT.

The chain joins TRBV11-2 to TRBJ1-1; unclear D gene. Per germline, CDR1 SGHAT and CDR2 FQNNGV. The CDR3 totals 15 residues. Trimming took 4 bases from V and 2 from J, leaving 14 bases between them. The CDR3 region is CASSWPGSRNTEAFF. The CDR3 nucleotides read TGTGCCAGCAGCTGGCCGGGGTCGCGAAACACTGAAGCTTTCTTT.

This clonotype was seen many times. V gene TRBV7-9 combines with J gene TRBJ2-1; the D gene is possibly TRBD1 (5 bases). The CDR3 sequence is 14 residues long. CDR1 and CDR2 (germline): SEHNR, FQNEAQ (reference sequence). The V and J ends lost 5 bases and 8 bases respectively, with 16 bases between them. The CDR3 DNA reads as TGTGCCAGCAGCACCAACACAGGTCTCGATGAGCAGTTCTTC. Its protein product is CASSTNTGLDEQFF.

This clonotype was observed at least ten times. The V call is TRBV29-1, the J call TRBJ2-7; D is undetermined. V was clipped by 7 bases and J by 6 bases, with 10 bases between them. The CDR3 is 10 amino acids. Germline V CDR1 and CDR2: SQVTM, ANQGSEA. CDR3 protein: CSARYGEQYF. DNA of the CDR3: TGCAGCGCGAGGTACGGCGAGCAGTACTTC.

This clonotype appeared many times. The chain links TRBV5-6 to TRBJ1-2, with D unresolved. Trimming left V 4 bases short and J 10 bases short, with 23 bases between. CDR3 length equals 15 residues. Germline CDR1 and CDR2: SGHDT and YYEEEE. CDR3 DNA: TGTGCCAGCAGCCCCCCGGGCCAGGCCGCTTTCCACTACACCTTC. Encoded protein: CASSPPGQAAFHYTF.

This chain uses TRBV5-4 with TRBJ2-5, with 15 nucleotides matching TRBD2. The CDR3 consists of 16 residues. Unmatched junction bases numbered 5, after V lost 3 bases and J lost 5 bases. Germline values: CDR1 SGHNT, CDR2 YYREEE (reference sequence). The CDR3 protein is CASSSRTSGGAETQYF. The CDR3 nucleotides read TGTGCCAGCAGCTCCCGGACTAGCGGGGGGGCTGAGACCCAGTACTTC.

This clonotype was observed many times. The genes are TRBV10-3 and TRBJ2-3; tentative D call: TRBD1 (6 bases). The CDR3 consists of 16 residues. Deletions cut 2 bases from V and 4 bases from J, with 16 bases between. CDR1 and CDR2 from the germline V gene are ENHRY and SYGVKD. This CDR3 reads CAISEPTGSRADTQYF. As DNA, the CDR3 is TGTGCCATCAGTGAGCCCACAGGGTCTCGGGCAGATACGCAGTATTTT.

The J gene is TRBJ2-6, the V gene TRBV11-2; TRBD2 matches 7 bases. Germline loops: CDR1 SGHAT, CDR2 FQNNGV. This CDR3 is built from 19 residues. Trimming at V came to 1 base and at J to 0 bases, leaving 9 bases not matched to a gene. The CDR3 coding sequence is TGTGCCAGCAGCTTAGTGTTCCGCGGGGGACTCTCTGGGGCCAACGTCCTGACTTTC. Residues: CASSLVFRGGLSGANVLTF.

This clonotype showed up just a few times. The gene calls are TRBV9 and TRBJ2-7, with D perhaps given as TRBD1 or TRBD2 (7 bases each). The CDR3 spans 16 residues. Trimming cost V 4 bases and J 0 bases, with 17 bases left between them. Germline values: CDR1 SGDLS, CDR2 YYNGEE. CDR3 loop: CASSPGGQKSSYEQYF. CDR3 DNA sequence: TGTGCCAGCAGCCCGGGGGGACAGAAAAGCTCCTACGAGCAGTACTTC.

This clonotype was recorded many times. This sequence joins TRBV5-1 and TRBJ2-2; 7 positions match TRBD2. The CDR3 totals 15 residues. J gave up 4 bases and V 6 bases, and 9 bases lay outside the gene matches. Germline assignment: CDR1 SGHRS and CDR2 YFSETQ. CDR3 in amino acids: CASTPHAGVTGELFF. The CDR3 nucleotides read TGCGCCAGCACCCCCCACGCGGGGGTCACCGGGGAGCTGTTTTTT.

This clonotype came up many times. V is TRBV28 and J is TRBJ1-4, with TRBD1 as a possible D gene (5 bases). The CDR3 length is 15 residues. The ends were cut back, 4 bases at V and 13 bases at J, with 22 bases in the middle. Germline lookup yields CDR1 MDHEN and CDR2 SYDVKM. DNA for the CDR3: TGTGCCAGCAGTTCCGGGACCACGGGAGGGGCGAGACTGTTTTTT. Its protein is CASSSGTTGGARLFF.

This clonotype appeared many times. Germline is not matched at one junction end, which may reflect a read error. The CDR3 protein is CASSLETTNYGYTF. The CDR3 DNA sequence: TGTGCCAGTAGTCTAGAGACAACTAACTATGGCTACACCTTC. The chain recombines TRBV19 with TRBJ1-2; D unclear. The CDR3 is made up of 14 amino acids. Germline V gene data show CDR1 as LNHDA and CDR2 as SQIVND (reference sequence).